This T cell receptor (beta chain) was sequenced for a study of shared clonotypes between healthy human individuals. Overall study results and limits: A reduction in generation probabilities was seen for non-shared clonotypes relative to those shared by all four donors.

Generated by immunoSEQ multiplex PCR, the TCRdb table keeps only in-frame clones and is missing some. The sample has 2.3 million or so clones; roughly 93% are singletons. This clone was observed once. The antigen is undetermined. The germline V and J ends were trimmed by 6 bases and 1 base, with 9 bases remaining between them. In germline, CDR1 is ENHRY, CDR2 SYGVKD. This CDR3 contains 14 residues. The sequence was obtained from a man aged 18 to 30 in good health. Some clones in this sample may be carry-over from other donors' samples. Sequencing used naive CD4+ T cells from PBMCs. Subset: CD45RA+ positively selected. The V and J genes are TRBV10-3 and TRBJ2-2; D is possibly TRBD1 (5 bases). CDR3 protein: CAIRRDRNTGELFF. The CDR3 DNA reads TGTGCCATCAGGAGAGACAGGAACACCGGGGAGCTGTTTTTT.